This entry is about one TCR beta chain. Germline trimming cut 3 bases from V and 8 bases from J; bases unmatched to any gene: 7. The CDR3 loop spans 15 amino acids. The germline CDR1 and CDR2 sequences are SGDLS and YYNGEE. These data are taken from a study of blood T cell repertoires in COVID-19. Across the study: Specimens from acute and convalescent COVID-19 originated in the United States, Italy and Spain.

As processed by the authors: Nucleated cell counts were estimated from reference gene primer amplification. Clones were read by immunoSEQ multiplex PCR, and TCRdb kept only the in-frame ones, dropping some. V, J and clone size were drawn from that table, and D and trimming were deduced from the DNA. The sample consists of 200,000 to 300,000 clones, 85% of them appearing once. This chain connects TRBV9 to TRBJ1-6, with 8 bases aligning to TRBD1. The origin of this receptor is a man between 45 and 60 years old with COVID-19, enrolled during active disease. The sequencing input was peripheral blood. For the CDR3, the DNA is TGTGCCAGCAGCGCGCGGGACAGGTGGGATTCACCCCTCCACTTT. The encoded protein is CASSARDRWDSPLHF.